These 27 T cell receptor beta chains came from one sample sequenced in a study of regulatory T cells in long-lasting Graves disease (dated by TCRdb to the early 2020s). The library relied on multiplex PCR. The sequencer was an Illumina HiSeq 4000. TCR beta libraries were built with iRepertoire HTBI primers and Arm-PCR amplification of CDR3 regions. The raw public data were reprocessed by TCRdb itself: fastp quality trimming at Q25, MiXCR clonotype calling, in-frame beta chains only. Under each unique CDR3 protein, matching rows form one entry showing the most common genes and DNA. The sample table records some 330,000 distinct CDR3 sequences; 12% of these occur just once. The ten largest clones take up over 15% of the sample. The sample's time point label, decoded: newly diagnosed GD, antithyroid drugs for less than 3 months. For both TCR sequencing and RNA sequencing, RNA was extracted from PBMCs using TRIzol.

These data are also associated with another study on T cells in Graves' hyperthyroidism and ophthalmopathy.

Specimen: peripheral blood mononuclear cells (PBMCs), collected at new diagnosis, from a patient treated with antithyroid drugs. The receptors here all came from a woman aged 18-29 years with Graves disease. Donor details come from another sample of the same person, matched by shared clones.

The chain recombines TRBV9 with TRBJ1-1; D is ambiguous. The CDR3 extends over 14 amino acids. V gave up 3 bases and J gave up 3 bases, with 12 bases separating them. The V gene's germline CDR1 is SGDLS and CDR2 YYNGEE. The CDR3 here is CASSGKGGDTEAFF. The CDR3 DNA reads TGTGCCAGCAGCGGGAAGGGCGGAGACACTGAAGCTTTCTTT.

This clonotype was seen at least ten times. V is TRBV5-1 and J is TRBJ1-1; unclear D gene. The CDR3 is 14 residues long. Germline values: CDR1 SGHRS, CDR2 YFSETQ. With 7 bases removed from V and 7 bases from J, the gap between germline ends came to 20 bases. Written as DNA, the CDR3 is TGCGCCAGCTCTGCCACTAAGGACGGAAATGAAGCTTTCTTT. Residues: CASSATKDGNEAFF. The full variable domain, rest sourced from reference TRBV5-1 and TRBJ1-1, is KAGVTQTPRYLIKTRGQQVTLSCSPISGHRSVSWYQQTPGQGLQFLFEYFSETQRNKGNFPGRFSGRQFSNSRSEMNVSTLELGDSALYLCASSATKDGNEAFFGQGTRLTVV.

The chain uses TRBV9 and TRBJ1-1; D is uncertain. Germline V gene sequence: CDR1 SGDLS, CDR2 YYNGEE. The CDR3 has 12 amino acids. V was clipped by 10 bases and J by 0 bases, with 10 bases between them. In DNA form, the CDR3 reads TGTGCCTCAGGACCGTTGAACACTGAAGCTTTCTTT. Protein: CASGPLNTEAFF.

This clonotype has at least ten counts. The J gene is TRBJ2-2, the V gene TRBV6-1; the match to TRBD1 covers 8 bases. The V and J ends lost 9 bases and 5 bases, in that order; junction bases with no gene match: 8. The CDR3 has 14 amino acids. CDR1 is MNHNS, CDR2 SASEGT, per germline. The CDR3 loop is CASGSTGETGELFF. The CDR3 DNA reads TGTGCCAGTGGGTCGACAGGGGAAACCGGGGAGCTGTTTTTT.

This clonotype was observed at least ten times. V usage is TRBV7-2 and J usage is TRBJ2-1; TRBD2 matches at 14 bases. The germline V gene has CDR1 SGHTA and CDR2 FQGNSA. The trim removed 6 bases at V and 5 bases at J, leaving 15 bases unmatched. The CDR3 runs 19 residues. The CDR3 here is CASRHAPGLAGEGDNEQFF. DNA of the CDR3: TGTGCCAGCAGGCACGCACCGGGACTAGCGGGAGAAGGGGACAATGAGCAGTTCTTC. Together with reference TRBV7-2 and TRBJ2-1, the CDR3 gives the full variable domain: GAGVSQSPSNKVTEKGKDVELRCDPISGHTALYWYRQSLGQGLEFLIYFQGNSAPDKSGLPSDRFSAERTGGSVSTLTIQRTQQEDSAVYLCASRHAPGLAGEGDNEQFFGPGTRLTVL.

This clonotype was counted between two and nine times. The chain employs TRBV20-1 and TRBJ1-5; the D is unclear. The CDR3 spans 14 residues. The ends were cut back, 6 bases at V and 2 bases at J, with 14 bases in the middle. The germline V gene encodes CDR1 DFQATT and CDR2 SNEGSKA (reference sequence). The CDR3 nucleotides read TGCAGTGCCACCCGGGAGATGGGCAATCAGCCCCAGCATTTT. Its protein is CSATREMGNQPQHF.

Note on this clonotype: A much more abundant neighbour one base away suggests this may be a read error. This chain joins TRBV30 and TRBJ1-5, with a weak D call TRBD1 (5 bases). Germline loops: CDR1 GTSNPN, CDR2 SVGIG (reference sequence). The CDR3 contains 15 residues. The CDR3 DNA is TGTGCCTGGAGTGTAGGGGTTCGGCAGGTACACCCCCTGCATTTT. Its protein product is CAWSVGVRQVHPLHF. The entire variable domain, with the rest obtained from reference TRBV30 and TRBJ1-5, is as follows: SQTIHQWPATLVQPVGSPLSLECTVEGTSNPNLYWYRQAAGRGLQLLFYSVGIGQISSEVPQNLSASRPQDRQFILSSKKLLLSDSGFYLCAWSVGVRQVHPLHFGDGTRLSIL.

This clonotype was observed at least ten times. The rearrangement links TRBV20-1 to TRBJ2-2; D may be TRBD1 (6 bases). Per the germline V gene, CDR1 is DFQATT and CDR2 is SNEGSKA (reference sequence). The CDR3 has 14 residues. V lost 1 base, J lost 1 base, and 7 bases lay in between. The CDR3, as DNA: TGCAGTGCTAGAGCAGGGGAGAACACCGGGGAGCTGTTTTTT. This translates into CSARAGENTGELFF.

Many counts were recorded for this clonotype. The chain has TRBV28 and TRBJ2-3, with D unclear. Germline assignment: CDR1 MDHEN and CDR2 SYDVKM. The CDR3 is 15 amino acids. Trimming stripped 4 bases from V and 5 bases from J, with 16 bases between. The CDR3 DNA sequence: TGTGCCAGCAGTTCGGCCCAACCTGGGGTAGATACGCAGTATTTT. It is translated as CASSSAQPGVDTQYF. The full variable domain, completed using reference TRBV28 and TRBJ2-3, is DVKVTQSSRYLVKRTGEKVFLECVQDMDHENMFWYRQDPGLGLRLIYFSYDVKMKEKGDIPEGYSVSREKKERFSLILESASTNQTSMYLCASSSAQPGVDTQYFGPGTRLTVL.

This clonotype was picked up many times. V gene TRBV10-2 combines with J gene TRBJ1-2; D not resolved. The CDR3 consists of 15 residues. The germline V gene has CDR1 WSHSY and CDR2 SAAADI. Trimming took off 0 bases at V and 1 base at J, with 9 bases between the two ends. The CDR3 DNA reads TGCGCCAGCAGTGAGTCGATTGGGGTTAACTATGGCTACACCTTC. Amino acid sequence: CASSESIGVNYGYTF.

This clonotype showed up many times. The chain uses TRBV2 and TRBJ2-5; tentative D call: TRBD1 (6 bases). CDR3 length: 14 amino acids. The V and J ends lost 5 bases and 3 bases respectively, with 13 bases between them. From germline, CDR1 is SNHLY and CDR2 FYNNEI. This chain's CDR3 is CASSLQGSEETQYF. CDR3 nucleotide sequence: TGTGCCAGCAGTTTACAGGGATCGGAAGAGACCCAGTACTTC.

This clonotype has more than one count but fewer than ten. This chain uses TRBV12-3 or TRBV12-4 with TRBJ2-1, with 9 bases matching TRBD2. The J segment lost 6 bases and the V segment lost 5 bases, leaving 5 bases of the junction unmatched. The CDR3 is 14 amino acids. The CDR3 region has the DNA TGTGCCAGCAGTAGACGCGGGGGGGGCAATGAGCAGTTCTTC. Protein sequence: CASSRRGGGNEQFF.

This clonotype showed up just a few times. This chain uses TRBV13 with TRBJ2-6; D remains ambiguous. The CDR3 is made up of 19 amino acids. Germline CDR1 and CDR2: PRHDT and FYEKMQ (reference sequence). V was pared by 6 bases and J by 0 bases, with 21 bases between. The CDR3 region has the DNA TGTGCCAGCAGTTTTCCTCCCCCACGGGTAGTCTCTGGGGCCAACGTCCTGACTTTC. This gives the protein CASSFPPPRVVSGANVLTF.

J is TRBJ1-1 and V is TRBV6-1; D may be TRBD1 (5 bases). With 6 bases removed from V and 1 base from J, the gap between germline ends came to 18 bases. This CDR3 spans 16 amino acids. Germline CDR1 MNHNS, CDR2 SASEGT. DNA of the CDR3: TGTGCCAGCAGCTTTATCTCTGGCAGGGCGAACACTGAAGCTTTCTTT. This translates into CASSFISGRANTEAFF.

The CDR3: CATSTANSPLHF. In DNA, the CDR3 is TGTGCCACCTCGACAGCGAATTCACCCCTCCACTTT. This chain links TRBV7-8 with TRBJ1-6, with D tentatively TRBD1 (5 bases). The CDR3 length is 12 residues. V was pared by 10 bases and J by 7 bases, with 11 bases between. Per the germline V gene, CDR1 is SGHVS and CDR2 is FQNEAQ.

Ten or more counts support this clonotype. The chain has TRBV7-2 and TRBJ1-3; D is undetermined. CDR1 and CDR2 (germline): SGHTA, FQGNSA. CDR3 length: 15 residues. The V and J ends lost 5 bases and 0 bases respectively, with 11 bases between them. In DNA form, the CDR3 reads TGTGCCAGCAGCACACGGCCGAGCTCTGGAAACACCATATATTTT. It encodes CASSTRPSSGNTIYF.

The table lists this clonotype with many counts. V gene TRBV14 combines with J gene TRBJ2-5; D might be TRBD1 (6 bases). The CDR3 contains 14 residues. V lost 3 bases, J lost 5 bases, and 13 bases lay in between. The V gene's germline CDR1 is SGHDN and CDR2 FVKESK. The CDR3 is CASSHAGARETQYF. The CDR3 nucleotides read TGTGCCAGCAGCCACGCAGGGGCGAGGGAGACCCAGTACTTC.

This clonotype was observed at least ten times. The chain recombines TRBV20-1 with TRBJ1-3; D is possibly TRBD1 (5 bases). Trimming removed 6 bases at V and 1 base at J, with 13 bases between. CDR1 DFQATT and CDR2 SNEGSKA come from the germline V gene (reference sequence). The CDR3 loop spans 14 amino acids. CDR3 DNA: TGCAGTGCCTGGGCAGGGCGGTCTGGAAACACCATATATTTT. Translation: CSAWAGRSGNTIYF.

This clonotype was counted ten times or more. The rearrangement joins TRBV15 to TRBJ1-2; a possible D gene is TRBD1 (5 bases). Germline loops: CDR1 LNHNV, CDR2 YYDKDF (reference sequence). The ends were cut back, 5 bases at V and 7 bases at J, with 23 bases in the middle. The CDR3 runs to 16 residues. The CDR3 region is CATSPPQTVGLTGYTF. CDR3 DNA: TGTGCCACCAGCCCCCCCCAAACGGTGGGGCTGACTGGCTACACCTTC.

The chain has TRBV7-6 and TRBJ2-2; D may match TRBD1 or TRBD2 (6 bases each). V lost 5 bases and J 6 bases, leaving 25 bases between the germline ends. CDR1 SGHVS and CDR2 FNYEAQ come from the germline V gene. The CDR3 consists of 18 residues. The CDR3 nucleotides are TGTGCCAGCAGCCACCGGATAAGGGGGGAACTAACTGCCGGGGAGCTGTTTTTT. Translated, it gives CASSHRIRGELTAGELFF.

This clonotype was recorded many times. The V call is TRBV28, the J call TRBJ1-2; maybe TRBD1 (6 bases). Germline CDR1 reads MDHEN; CDR2 reads SYDVKM. V gave up 7 bases and J gave up 1 base, with 10 bases separating them. This CDR3 comprises 13 residues. The CDR3 DNA is TGTGCCAGCATGTCAGGGGTTAACTATGGCTACACCTTC. This gives the protein CASMSGVNYGYTF.

This chain links TRBV20-1 with TRBJ2-3; D possibly corresponds to TRBD2 (5 bases). The CDR3 is 16 residues long. Trimming took 1 base from V and 0 from J, leaving 14 bases between them. Germline V CDR1 and CDR2: DFQATT, SNEGSKA (reference sequence). The CDR3 DNA reads TGCAGTGCTAGAGTGGGAGCTTATTCTAGCACAGATACGCAGTATTTT. Residues: CSARVGAYSSTDTQYF.

This clonotype was detected many times. This chain joins TRBV18 and TRBJ2-1, with 13 bases lining up with TRBD2. This CDR3 spans 16 amino acids. J gave up 5 bases and V 3 bases, and 4 bases lay outside the gene matches. Germline assignment: CDR1 KGHSH and CDR2 LQKENI. The CDR3 DNA follows: TGTGCCAGCTCACCCTCGGGACTAGCGGGAAACAATGAGCAGTTCTTC. Translation: CASSPSGLAGNNEQFF.

Remarks on this clonotype: Germline is not matched at one junction end, which may reflect a read error. The chain uses TRBV29-1 and TRBJ2-5; 8 bases are shared with TRBD1. Germline V gene lookup returns CDR1 SQVTM and CDR2 ANQGSEA. The CDR3 is 16 amino acids. This chain's CDR3 is CSVTRPRTGLEEIQYF. Written as DNA, the CDR3 is TGCAGCGTTACACGACCCCGGACAGGGTTAGAGGAGATCCAGTACTTC.

This clonotype showed up many times. This sequence joins TRBV11-2 and TRBJ2-7; the D is unclear. CDR1 and CDR2 (germline): SGHAT, FQNNGV. This CDR3 region has 13 residues. V dropped 2 bases and J dropped 2 bases, with 7 bases sitting between them. The chain's CDR3 is CASSLNPPYEQYF. The DNA of the CDR3 is TGTGCCAGCAGCTTAAACCCCCCCTACGAGCAGTACTTC.

The rearrangement joins TRBV7-3 to TRBJ2-3, with a tentative D call TRBD1 (6 bases). Trimming took off 2 bases at V and 1 base at J, with 10 bases between the two ends. Germline V CDR1 and CDR2: SGHTA, FQGTGA. The CDR3 consists of 15 residues. The CDR3 nucleotides are TGTGCCAGCAGCTTAGTGGGGGCTCGCACAGATACGCAGTATTTT. This codes for CASSLVGARTDTQYF.

This clonotype was detected many times. The chain carries TRBV6-2 or TRBV6-3 and TRBJ2-1; 7 bases agree with TRBD2. Looked up from germline, CDR1 is MNHEY and CDR2 is SVGEGT. With V trimmed by 6 bases and J by 5 bases, 10 bases remained unmatched. The length of the CDR3 is 15 residues. The CDR3 loop reads CASSFSGGRNNEQFF. CDR3 DNA sequence: TGTGCCAGCAGCTTCTCCGGGGGGAGAAACAATGAGCAGTTCTTC.